These T cell receptor beta chains were read from a single sample in a study of shared clonotypes between healthy human individuals. Sequencing used immunoSEQ multiplex PCR; TCRdb keeps in-frame clones, though not all of them. This sample has around 2.5 million clones, with more than 85% found just once. Sequencing input: naive CD4+ T cells from PBMCs. The receptors come from a man younger than 35 in good health. Some clones in this sample may be carry-over from other donors' samples. The CDR3 runs from the conserved cysteine through the conserved F or W. The D gene is left open where the match is weak. The listing skips clone size in some rows; elsewhere it reads once, few, many or a size class.

>TRBV5-1|NA|TRBJ1-4|TRBD1
TGCGCCAGCAGCGAGGGACAGGGGGCCGAAAAACTGTTTTTT
CASSEGQGAEKLFF
>TRBV18|NA|TRBJ2-1|TRBD2
TGTGCCAGCTCACCACCGACTAGCGTGAGAGGTGGTGAGCAGTTCTTC
CASSPPTSVRGGEQFF
>TRBV10-2|NA|TRBJ2-7|TRBD2
TGCGCCAGCAGTGAGTCGGAAGCGGGGAGGGCCCCCTACGAGCAGTACTTC
CASSESEAGRAPYEQYF
>TRBV14|once|TRBJ1-5|NA
TGTGCCAGCAGCCATAGTGGGAGCAATCAGCCCCAGCATTTT
CASSHSGSNQPQHF
>TRBV12-5|NA|TRBJ2-3|NA
TGTGCTAGTGGTTCGGCCGGGACAGATACGCAGTATTTT
CASGSAGTDTQYF
>TRBV10-3|NA|TRBJ2-1|NA
TGTGCCATCAGTGAGTTGGGGCGGGCGGGAACCTACAATGAGCAGTTCTTC
CAISELGRAGTYNEQFF
>TRBV30|NA|TRBJ2-5|TRBD2
TGTGCCTGGAGTGGAGCAAGCGGGAGTTGGGAGACCCAGTACTTC
CAWSGASGSWETQYF
>TRBV2|NA|TRBJ2-2|NA
TGTGCCAGCAACAGACGGATGAACACCGGGGAGCTGTTTTTT
CASNRRMNTGELFF
>TRBV29-1|NA|TRBJ2-1|NA
TGCAGCGTTGATTCGGCGCAGAGGAGCGTGAGGGAGCAGTTCTTC
CSVDSAQRSVREQFF
>TRBV19|NA|TRBJ2-2|NA
TGTGCCAGTGCCAAGGGACTGAGCACCGGGGAGCTGTTTTTT
CASAKGLSTGELFF
>TRBV6-6|NA|TRBJ2-3|NA
TGTGCCAGGAGTTGCACCCGCCCCACAGATACGCAGTATTTT
CARSCTRPTDTQYF
>TRBV7-9|NA|TRBJ2-3|NA
TGTGCCAGCAGCTTGAGAGCTGTAGAAGATACGCAGTATTTT
CASSLRAVEDTQYF
>TRBV5-4|NA|TRBJ2-2|TRBD1
TGTGCCAGCAGCCTTGACAGGGGCGAGGCCGGGGAGCTGTTTTTT
CASSLDRGEAGELFF
>TRBV7-9|NA|TRBJ2-7|TRBD2
TGTGCCAGCAGCTTGGGACTAGCCCTCACCTACGAGCAGTACTTC
CASSLGLALTYEQYF
>TRBV14|NA|TRBJ1-5|NA
TGTGCCAGCAGCCAAGAAAGGCAGTTCAATCAGCCCCAGCATTTT
CASSQERQFNQPQHF
>TRBV4-1|NA|TRBJ1-5|NA
TGCGCCAGCAGCCCACCGGACTTTCAGCCCCAGCATTTT
CASSPPDFQPQHF
>TRBV28|NA|TRBJ2-5|TRBD2
TGTGCCAGCACCCAACTGGCTAGCGGGACCTTAGAGACCCAGTACTTC
CASTQLASGTLETQYF
>TRBV15|NA|TRBJ2-1|NA
TGTGCCACCAGCAGAGATTTTGAGCCTAGGAGCAATGAGCAGTTCTTC
CATSRDFEPRSNEQFF
>TRBV7-2|NA|TRBJ2-7|NA
TGTGCCAGCAGCTTTAGGCTCGAGCAGTACTTC
CASSFRLEQYF
>TRBV5-6|few|TRBJ1-5|NA
TGTGCCAGCAGCTTGTTCACAGGCAATCAGCCCCAGCATTTT
CASSLFTGNQPQHF
>TRBV7-7|NA|TRBJ2-6|NA
TGTGCCTTTCAAGAGGGCACTGGGGCCAACGTCCTGACTTTC
CAFQEGTGANVLTF
>TRBV4-1|NA|TRBJ2-4|NA
TGCGCCAGCAGCCAAGATGCACAGGGACTAGCCAAAAACATTCAGTACTTC
CASSQDAQGLAKNIQYF
>TRBV28|once|TRBJ2-7|TRBD1
TGTGCCAGCACCGGGACAGTCTTCTCCTACGAGCAGTACTTC
CASTGTVFSYEQYF
>TRBV13|NA|TRBJ2-2|NA
TGTGCCAGCAGACCAATCGGGGACACCGGGGAGCTGTTTTTT
CASRPIGDTGELFF
>TRBV27|NA|TRBJ2-2|NA
TGTGCCAGCAGTTTATCGGGAGCGCTACCAGGCGGGGAGCTGTTTTTT
CASSLSGALPGGELFF
>TRBV7-2|NA|TRBJ2-5|NA
TGTGCCAGCAGCTTACGATCGGGGGAAGAGACCCAGTACTTC
CASSLRSGEETQYF
>TRBV19|NA|TRBJ2-2|NA
TGTGCCAGTAGTTCCCACGGGCCAAACACCGGGGAGCTGTTTTTT
CASSSHGPNTGELFF
>TRBV7-9|NA|TRBJ2-3|NA
TGTGCCAGCAGCCCGAGCGGAGATACGCAGTATTTT
CASSPSGDTQYF
>TRBV16|NA|TRBJ1-5|NA
TGTGCCAGCAGCCCCCCAGGTTCGGGGGCAAGCAATCAGCCCCAGCATTTT
CASSPPGSGASNQPQHF
>TRBV7-9|few|TRBJ1-5|NA
TGTGCCAGCAGCTTAGTAGGAGGGGGAGATCAGCCCCAGCATTTT
CASSLVGGGDQPQHF
>TRBV27|NA|TRBJ2-5|NA
TGTGCCAGCAGGAGGGGAGCGTGGGAGACCCAGTACTTC
CASRRGAWETQYF
>TRBV29-1|NA|TRBJ1-2|NA
TGCAGCGTCGGAACAGGGATAATTAACTATGGCTACACCTTC
CSVGTGIINYGYTF
>TRBV15|NA|TRBJ2-1|TRBD2
TGTGCCACCAGCAGTTTGCTAGCGGGATCTTTCAATGAGCAGTTCTTC
CATSSLLAGSFNEQFF
>TRBV5-1|NA|TRBJ2-1|TRBD2
TGCGCCAGCAGCGCACCGGGACTAGTGCGAGCGAATGAGCAGTTCTTC
CASSAPGLVRANEQFF
>TRBV28|NA|TRBJ2-7|NA
TGTGCCAGCAGTCGAGTGCAGAGGAAGACCTACGAGCAGTACTTC
CASSRVQRKTYEQYF
>TRBV28|NA|TRBJ2-7|NA
TGTGCCAGCAGGAGCGCGGGACCCTACGAGCAGTACTTC
CASRSAGPYEQYF
>TRBV15|NA|TRBJ1-5|NA
TGTGCCACCAGCAGAGTACCTACCCGGGGGTCTCAGCCCCAGCATTTT
CATSRVPTRGSQPQHF
>TRBV5-8|NA|TRBJ2-1|NA
TGTGCCAGCAGCTTGGAGGGCCTAGCGATCTACAATGAGCAGTTCTTC
CASSLEGLAIYNEQFF
>TRBV20-1|once|TRBJ1-3|TRBD1
TGCAGTGCTGAAAACAGGGGTGCCATATATTTT
CSAENRGAIYF
>TRBV5-1|few|TRBJ1-5|NA
TGCGCCAGCAGCTTGGGGACAGATCAGCCCCAGCATTTT
CASSLGTDQPQHF
>TRBV28|NA|TRBJ2-7|TRBD1
TGTGCCAGCAGTGCGGGACAGGTGATGGGCTACGAGCAGTACTTC
CASSAGQVMGYEQYF